The source of this T cell receptor beta chain is a study of Ad26.COV2.S vaccination and SARS-CoV-2 variants. Study-level points and caveats: Analyses of TCR breadth and depth may have underestimated total T cell responses.

In the case of this clone: The antigen remains unidentified.

This CDR3 spans 14 amino acids. The germline V gene has CDR1 MNHEY and CDR2 SVGAGI. Trimming pared 3 bases from V and 6 bases from J, leaving 14 bases between. Treatment noted: approximately 18 received Ad26.COV2.S at low or high dose, single or two shots; 5 received placebo; per-sample allocation not given. Samples came from day 63 after the first vaccine or placebo injection. Built on an Ad26 vector, the vaccine expressed Wuhan-strain SARS-CoV-2 spike. The method was immunoSEQ multiplex PCR; TCRdb's version includes in-frame clones alone and lacks a portion of them. Among 350,000 to 400,000 clones listed, more than 85% were seen once.

This sample comprised peripheral blood, obtained in a trial of Ad26.COV2.S vaccine versus placebo. This TCR was sampled from a person between 18 and 60 years old who received the Ad26.COV2.S COVID-19 vaccine or a placebo. V is TRBV6-5 and J is TRBJ1-1; TRBD1 is a possible D gene (5 bases). CDR3 DNA sequence: TGTGCCAGCAGTTATGGGACGGAAGGTTCTGAAGCTTTCTTT. It is translated as CASSYGTEGSEAFF.